This TCR beta chain was sequenced for a study of ipilimumab plus nivolumab after autologous stem cell transplantation (dated by TCRdb to the early 2020s). Regarding the study in general: The median number of doses received by trial patients was 5 for ipilimumab and fewer than 10 for nivolumab. The DLBCL cohort included primary refractory and relapsed disease, with 18-month progression-free survival of roughly 86% and 30% respectively. Approximately 35 patients made up the trial's intent-to-treat population. Patients undergoing autologous transplant for high-risk diffuse large B cell lymphoma, mature T cell lymphoma, or multiple myeloma were enrolled in the trial.

Checkpoint therapy was initiated 14 to 28 days after autologous transplant, and ipilimumab was administered at 1 mg/kg intravenously on day 1 of selected weeks. Nivolumab was administered at 3 mg/kg intravenously on day 1 of weeks 1, 4, 7, 10, and every two weeks through week 26. Combined checkpoint inhibition with ipilimumab and nivolumab as consolidation after autologous stem cell transplantation was tested in a Phase Ib clinical trial. Library preparation was by the immunoSEQ multiplex PCR assay. The source is immuneACCESS, and TCRdb retained only in-frame sequences with V and J called. Part of the clones is not carried over; for the studies checked, unresolved V genes explain less than half of this, and the remainder is unexplained. This sample holds around 20,000 clones; around 80% were observed only once. The ten largest clones take up more than 15% of the sample. This clone was observed a handful of times. Its binding antigen is unknown. Per-nucleotide qualities are absent, and no much larger clonotype sits a single base away.

CDR1 and CDR2, per the germline V gene (reference sequence), are SEHNR and FQNEAQ. Spanning cysteine to phenylalanine, the CDR3 consists of 14 amino acids. Only the CDR3 portion is preserved as DNA: 42 bases, with reading frame beginning at the first base. The junction carries 16 bases between V and J, which are trimmed by 5 bases and 5 bases respectively. On the study overall, not on this receptor specifically: The authors stated that profiles of the T cell receptor repertoire, regulatory T cell phenotype and gut microbiota provided a biologic rationale for studying this approach further. Combined checkpoint inhibition as post-transplant consolidation was concluded by the authors to appear tolerable.

Here the sequenced sample was PBMCs, taken in a trial of ipilimumab plus nivolumab as post-transplant consolidation. The rearranged chain carries TRBV7-9 and TRBJ2-7; no D gene is confidently identified. This receptor was identified in a male donor with diffuse large B-cell lymphoma. The CDR3 protein is CASSPGAVVNEQYF. Read as DNA, the sequence is TGTGCCAGCAGCCCGGGCGCTGTAGTAAACGAGCAGTACTTC.